This entry concerns a single T cell receptor (beta chain). As yet, its antigen is unknown. The data stem from a study of cytotoxic CD8 clonotypes in ibrutinib-treated CLL. For the study at large: For this cohort, patients were ten to eleven relapsed/refractory and approximately 15 treatment-naive, while 17 were IGHV unmutated.

Notes on the study in general: Sustained-remission and progressing patients had unequal sampling times. Pretreatment clonality was elevated relative to age-matched healthy donors and paralleled circulating CD8+ T-cell counts.

Libraries were prepared by immunoSEQ multiplex PCR; TCRdb keeps only in-frame clonotypes and omits some of them. The table has about 160,000 clones, 81% seen once; the top ten hold under 2.5%. Germline trimming cut 9 bases from V and 4 bases from J; bases unmatched to any gene: 9. Germline-derived CDR1 and CDR2 are MNHEY and SVGAGI. The CDR3 runs 14 residues. TCR beta libraries used approximately 2.2 micrograms of DNA from cryopreserved PBMCs. The rearrangement uses TRBV6-5 and TRBJ2-5, with 9 positions matching TRBD2. The TCR was taken from a human donor with chronic lymphocytic leukemia. The specimen comprised PBMCs, sampled after 12 months of ibrutinib treatment. The CDR3 DNA reads TGTGCCAGTAGGGGACTAGCAGGGGGAGAGACCCAGTACTTC. Amino acids: CASRGLAGGETQYF.